These 6 T cell receptor beta chains came from one sample sequenced in a study of blood T cells in healthy people across ages. A second 7 to 11 cycle PCR used barcoded and J-beta primers. TCRdb re-analysed the 5' RACE reads in MiXCR, keeping a single row per CDR3 protein. This table holds around 970,000 distinct CDR3 sequences, just over 50% found once. Sequencing used blood. These receptors originate from a woman aged 60-75 years in good health.

A few counts support this clonotype. The rearrangement links TRBV12-3 or TRBV12-4 to TRBJ2-5; TRBD1 aligns across 9 bases. Matching the DNA end better, TRBJ2-7 makes the J call doubtful. The CDR3 is 15 amino acids. The CDR3 sequence is CASSPRDREFYEQYF. CDR3 bases: TGTGCCAGCAGCCCCCGGGACAGGGAGTTCTACGAGCAGTACTTC.

There are many counts of this clonotype. The CDR3 loop is CASSTTFTAAGANVLTF. In DNA form, the CDR3 reads TGTGCCAGCAGCACTACCTTCACAGCGGCTGGGGCCAACGTCCTGACTTTC. The rearrangement joins TRBV28 to TRBJ2-6; a possible D gene is TRBD2 (5 bases). This CDR3 spans 17 amino acids. Between the trimmed V and J ends, which lost 6 bases and 2 bases, there was a span of 17 bases. Per the germline V gene, CDR1 is MDHEN and CDR2 is SYDVKM.

The chain recombines TRBV29-1 with TRBJ1-2; 10 bases are a match to TRBD1. V shed 7 bases, J shed 7 bases, and the junction held 6 bases outside the gene matches. Germline V lookup: CDR1 SQVTM, CDR2 ANQGSEA. The CDR3 is 12 amino acids. Here the CDR3 DNA reads TGCAGCGGGGGACAGGGGACATCTGGCTACACCTTC. Amino acid sequence: CSGGQGTSGYTF.

This chain joins TRBV7-2 and TRBJ1-1; maybe TRBD1 (6 bases). Germline V gene sequence: CDR1 SGHTA, CDR2 FQGNSA. The CDR3 totals 15 residues. Trimming cost V 5 bases and J 1 base, with 14 bases left between them. The CDR3 loop reads CASSPPEGGNTEAFF. CDR3 nucleotide sequence: TGTGCCAGCAGCCCGCCTGAGGGGGGGAACACTGAAGCTTTCTTT.

This clonotype was seen many times. This chain links TRBV28 with TRBJ2-7; 8 bases are a match to TRBD1. V dropped 5 bases and J dropped 0; count of bases not matched to a gene: 6. CDR1 and CDR2 from the germline V gene are MDHEN and SYDVKM. The length of the CDR3 is 15 residues. The CDR3 protein is CASSTRGPYSYEQYF. The CDR3, as DNA: TGTGCCAGCAGTACCAGGGGGCCGTACTCCTACGAGCAGTACTTC. Complete variable domain (other parts from reference TRBV28 and TRBJ2-7): DVKVTQSSRYLVKRTGEKVFLECVQDMDHENMFWYRQDPGLGLRLIYFSYDVKMKEKGDIPEGYSVSREKKERFSLILESASTNQTSMYLCASSTRGPYSYEQYFGPGTRLTVT.

This sequence joins TRBV5-1 and TRBJ2-3; D gene ambiguous. CDR1 SGHRS and CDR2 YFSETQ come from the germline V gene. The CDR3 runs to 20 residues. V was trimmed by 1 base and J by 6 bases, leaving 30 bases between them. The CDR3: CASSLLSQELMSAYGDTQYF. CDR3 nucleotides: TGCGCCAGCAGCTTGTTATCCCAGGAGCTGATGTCAGCGTATGGCGATACGCAGTATTTT.